The 16 T cell receptor beta chains presented below share a single source sample, sequenced in a study of CD8 T cells in ankylosing spondylitis. Study-level findings and limits: Among TCR beta sequences, a motif of several highly homologous variants appeared characteristic of ankylosing spondylitis blood.

TCRdb fed the 5' RACE reads into MiXCR, producing one record per CDR3 protein. This sample has more than 500,000 distinct CDR3 sequences, with roughly 5.3% found just once. What these receptors recognize is not known. Sequencing used blood, either unsorted or a sorted T cell fraction (not recorded which). The receptors here all came from a male donor with ankylosing spondylitis.

The table lists this clonotype with many counts. The DNA for the CDR3 is TGCGCCAGCAGTGAGGGTCCCGGGGAGCTGTTTTTT. Its protein is CASSEGPGELFF. The V and J genes are TRBV4-3 and TRBJ2-2; perhaps TRBD2 as D (5 bases). The CDR3 extends over 12 amino acids. The V gene lost 6 bases and the J gene lost 6 bases, with 8 bases spanning the gap. In germline, CDR1 is LGHNA, CDR2 YSLEER.

This clonotype occurred many times. This chain uses TRBV11-2 with TRBJ2-2; the match to TRBD2 covers 7 bases. The junction had 9 bases not matched to a gene; V was cut back by 5 bases and J by 3 bases. Germline lookup yields CDR1 SGHAT and CDR2 FQNNGV. CDR3 size: 16 residues. This CDR3 reads CASSPRLAGDTGELFF. CDR3 in DNA: TGTGCCAGCAGCCCCCGACTAGCTGGGGACACCGGGGAGCTGTTTTTT.

In this sample, this clonotype turned up many times. The chain joins TRBV6-5 to TRBJ2-4; D might be TRBD1 (5 bases). The CDR3 runs to 11 residues. V gave up 2 bases and J gave up 15 bases, with 11 bases separating them. The V gene's germline CDR1 is MNHEY and CDR2 SVGAGI. The CDR3 DNA sequence: TGTGCCAGCAGTTACCAGGGTACGGTGTACTTC. The encoded protein is CASSYQGTVYF.

This clonotype was observed many times. Its ends do not fully match the called genes, so a read error is possible. This chain connects TRBV12-3 or TRBV12-4 to TRBJ1-1; 7 bases match TRBD1. This CDR3 contains 16 residues. In DNA form, the CDR3 reads TGTGCCAGCAGGTTAGCAAAACAGGGGAGGAGGACTGAAGCTTTCTTT. Translating gives CASRLAKQGRRTEAFF.

Ten or more counts support this clonotype. This sequence joins TRBV4-3 and TRBJ2-4; D not certain. The germline V and J ends were trimmed by 0 bases and 6 bases, with 12 bases remaining between them. The germline gives CDR1 LGHNA, CDR2 YSLEER. The CDR3 length is 15 residues. The CDR3 region is CASSQESRAGNIQYF. The CDR3 nucleotides are TGCGCCAGCAGCCAAGAATCTAGGGCAGGAAACATTCAGTACTTC.

This clonotype appeared many times. The chain is built from TRBV24-1 and TRBJ1-4; D not resolved. The CDR3 has 15 residues. Germline V gene lookup returns CDR1 KGHDR and CDR2 SFDVKD. Between the trimmed V and J ends, which lost 4 bases and 2 bases, there was a span of 10 bases. The CDR3 region is CATSDVGGTNEKLFF. The CDR3 DNA reads as TGTGCCACCAGTGACGTTGGAGGGACTAATGAAAAACTGTTTTTT.

The rearrangement joins TRBV20-1 to TRBJ2-7, with a tentative D call TRBD2 (6 bases). Germline V CDR1 and CDR2: DFQATT, SNEGSKA (reference sequence). The CDR3 contains 13 residues. V lost 0 bases, J lost 6 bases, and 12 bases lay in between. CDR3 DNA sequence: TGCAGTGCTAGAGATTACGGAGGGTTCGAGCAGTACTTC. It codes for CSARDYGGFEQYF.

This clonotype came up many times. V and J are TRBV27 and TRBJ2-1; perhaps TRBD1 as D (6 bases). This CDR3 contains 16 residues. The germline CDR1 and CDR2 sequences are MNHEY and SMNVEV (reference sequence). V lost 2 bases and J 1 base, leaving 12 bases between the germline ends. CDR3 sequence: CASSLRGQGSYNEQFF. The CDR3 bases are TGTGCCAGCAGTTTAAGAGGTCAGGGGTCCTACAATGAGCAGTTCTTC.

The sample holds a few counts of this clonotype. The V and J genes are TRBV6-1 and TRBJ1-1; D is ambiguous. V was shortened by 2 bases and J by 4 bases, with 20 bases between the two germline ends. The germline gives CDR1 MNHNS, CDR2 SASEGT. There are 17 residues in the CDR3. This chain's CDR3 is CASSERVRDNTITEAFF. In nucleotides, the CDR3 is TGTGCCAGCAGTGAAAGGGTTAGAGACAATACCATCACTGAAGCTTTCTTT.

This clonotype was detected many times. The chain uses TRBV5-4 and TRBJ1-2, with D perhaps TRBD1 (5 bases). This CDR3 region has 15 residues. Germline CDR1 and CDR2: SGHNT and YYREEE (reference sequence). The V and J ends lost 0 bases and 3 bases respectively, with 12 bases between them. The CDR3 here is CASSLAQGSHYGYTF. In DNA, the CDR3 is TGTGCCAGCAGCTTGGCTCAGGGAAGTCACTATGGCTACACCTTC.

This clonotype came up many times. This chain links TRBV15 with TRBJ1-2; D gene uncertain. V lost 0 bases, J lost 8 bases, and 7 bases lay in between. The CDR3 contains 12 residues. From germline, CDR1 is LNHNV and CDR2 YYDKDF (reference sequence). For the CDR3, the DNA is TGTGCCACCAGCAGAGACCAGCGCGGCTACACCTTC. Translating it yields CATSRDQRGYTF.

This clonotype was found a few times. The chain couples TRBV5-1 to TRBJ2-3; the match to TRBD2 covers 8 bases. Germline V lookup: CDR1 SGHRS, CDR2 YFSETQ. This CDR3 region has 15 residues. Losses at the gene ends were 0 bases for V and 4 bases for J; bases not matched to a gene: 4. CDR3 bases: TGCGCCAGCAGCTTGGGACTAGCGCGAGCAGATACGCAGTATTTT. Protein sequence: CASSLGLARADTQYF.

This clonotype was found many times. The rearrangement links TRBV20-1 to TRBJ2-7, with TRBD1 as a possible D gene (6 bases). Trimming pared 6 bases from V and 0 bases from J, leaving 15 bases between. The CDR3 sequence is 14 residues long. The germline V gene has CDR1 DFQATT and CDR2 SNEGSKA (reference sequence). CDR3 coding DNA: TGCAGTGCCACACGGACAGCTAGCTCCTACGAGCAGTACTTC. Protein: CSATRTASSYEQYF.

The sample holds many counts of this clonotype. The chain couples TRBV20-1 to TRBJ2-3; the match to TRBD2 covers 11 bases. The germline CDR1 and CDR2 sequences are DFQATT and SNEGSKA (reference sequence). This CDR3 contains 18 residues. With V trimmed by 2 bases and J by 4 bases, 14 bases remained unmatched. CDR3 sequence reads: CSARIVPELAGAPDTQYF. The CDR3 region has the DNA TGCAGTGCTAGAATCGTCCCGGAACTAGCGGGAGCCCCAGATACGCAGTATTTT.

This clonotype appeared many times. The chain employs TRBV5-1 and TRBJ1-1; D remains ambiguous. V was clipped by 6 bases and J by 4 bases, with 13 bases between them. The CDR3 is 13 residues long. Germline V gene sequence: CDR1 SGHRS, CDR2 YFSETQ. This CDR3 reads CASMEMMGTEAFF. DNA for the CDR3: TGCGCCAGCATGGAAATGATGGGCACTGAAGCTTTCTTT. The full variable domain, in which reference TRBV5-1 and TRBJ1-1 provide the parts outside the CDR3, is KAGVTQTPRYLIKTRGQQVTLSCSPISGHRSVSWYQQTPGQGLQFLFEYFSETQRNKGNFPGRFSGRQFSNSRSEMNVSTLELGDSALYLCASMEMMGTEAFFGQGTRLTVV.

In this sample, this clonotype turned up many times. J is TRBJ1-1 and V is TRBV20-1, with TRBD1 matching 8 bases. Germline loops: CDR1 DFQATT, CDR2 SNEGSKA (reference sequence). The CDR3 consists of 18 residues. J was trimmed by 0 bases and V by 0 bases; bases with no gene match: 12. Here the CDR3 reads CSARDSGQGGWLNTEAFF. CDR3 DNA: TGCAGTGCTAGAGATTCTGGACAGGGAGGATGGCTGAACACTGAAGCTTTCTTT.